What follows are 28 T cell receptor beta chains derived from one specimen sequenced in a study of beta chain features in type 1 diabetes. Findings and limits, study-wide: Type 1 diabetes patients had moderately but significantly shorter TCRB CDR3s in all four CD4+ subsets.

The investigators reverse transcribed all of the isolated RNA, so they sequenced expressed TCRB transcripts. Some clones are missing from TCRdb's copy, which holds only in-frame ones; the method was immunoSEQ multiplex PCR. Among roughly 330,000 clones listed, approximately 13% were seen once. No antigen is known for these receptors. The sequenced material came from naive CD4+ T cells from blood. These receptors were obtained from a woman between 18 and 29 years old with type 1 diabetes.

The chain recombines TRBV6-5 with TRBJ2-7; the D gene is possibly TRBD2 (6 bases). Germline CDR1 MNHEY, CDR2 SVGAGI. There are 14 residues in the CDR3. V gave up 6 bases and J gave up 3 bases, with 15 bases separating them. CDR3 sequence reads: CASRGTGPLYEQYF. The CDR3 DNA reads as TGTGCCAGCAGGGGGACTGGCCCTCTCTACGAGCAGTACTTC.

This clone was seen only a few times. This chain joins TRBV6-6 and TRBJ1-2; D perhaps matches TRBD1 (5 bases). Germline assignment: CDR1 MNHNY and CDR2 SVGAGI (reference sequence). The CDR3 consists of 10 residues. Trimming left V 5 bases short and J 8 bases short, with 6 bases between. The CDR3 loop reads CASSGGGYTF. CDR3 in DNA: TGTGCCAGCAGTGGGGGGGGCTACACCTTC.

The genes are TRBV6-5 and TRBJ2-2, with 7 bases that match TRBD1. The junction had 9 bases not matched to a gene; V was cut back by 6 bases and J by 5 bases. The CDR3 runs 15 residues. CDR1 MNHEY and CDR2 SVGAGI come from the germline V gene. The CDR3 reads CASSSDRPGTGELFF. Here the CDR3 DNA reads TGTGCCAGCAGCTCGGACAGGCCCGGGACCGGGGAGCTGTTTTTT.

This clone was recorded a few times. The chain links TRBV7-2 to TRBJ2-1; 11 bases match TRBD2. The germline V gene encodes CDR1 SGHTA and CDR2 FQGNSA. The CDR3 extends over 17 amino acids. Trimming at V came to 2 bases and at J to 12 bases, leaving 15 bases not matched to a gene. The CDR3 DNA sequence: TGTGCCAGCAGCTTAAGCGTGCTCGGACTAGCGGGTGGGGGGCAGTTCTTC. It codes for CASSLSVLGLAGGGQFF. The full variable domain, its missing parts supplied by reference TRBV7-2 and TRBJ2-1, is GAGVSQSPSNKVTEKGKDVELRCDPISGHTALYWYRQSLGQGLEFLIYFQGNSAPDKSGLPSDRFSAERTGGSVSTLTIQRTQQEDSAVYLCASSLSVLGLAGGGQFFGPGTRLTVL.

The chain combines TRBV18 with TRBJ2-3; D might be TRBD2 (6 bases). In germline, CDR1 is KGHSH, CDR2 LQKENI. Between the trimmed V and J ends, which lost 3 bases and 3 bases, there was a span of 16 bases. The CDR3 totals 16 residues. Written as DNA, the CDR3 is TGTGCCAGCTCACCTGCCGGGACTTCCCGTACAGATACGCAGTATTTT. This codes for CASSPAGTSRTDTQYF.

The sample holds a few counts of this clone. The chain combines TRBV7-2 with TRBJ2-2; no firm D call. CDR1 SGHTA and CDR2 FQGNSA come from the germline V gene. The V gene lost 1 base and the J gene lost 1 base, with 4 bases spanning the gap. CDR3 length: 14 amino acids. The DNA of the CDR3 is TGTGCCAGCAGCTTAGTACAGAACACCGGGGAGCTGTTTTTT. Translation gives CASSLVQNTGELFF.

The rearrangement joins TRBV7-6 to TRBJ2-1, with no clear D. Germline CDR1 reads SGHVS; CDR2 reads FNYEAQ. V lost 3 bases and J 0 bases, leaving 9 bases between the germline ends. The CDR3 runs 15 residues. The chain's CDR3 is CASSLGRRSYNEQFF. CDR3 sequence (DNA): TGTGCCAGCAGCTTGGGCCGACGCTCCTACAATGAGCAGTTCTTC.

The rearrangement uses TRBV30 and TRBJ2-7, with 8 bases matching TRBD2. Germline V gene sequence: CDR1 GTSNPN, CDR2 SVGIG (reference sequence). J gave up 10 bases and V 1 base, and 9 bases lay outside the gene matches. The CDR3 contains 13 residues. In nucleotides, the CDR3 is TGTGCCTGGAGTGGGCTAGCGGGTAATGATCAGTACTTC. Translation: CAWSGLAGNDQYF.

The table lists this clone with a few counts. V usage is TRBV10-3 and J usage is TRBJ2-1; 7 positions match TRBD2. The CDR3 spans 13 residues. Germline CDR1 ENHRY, CDR2 SYGVKD. V lost 7 bases, J lost 9 bases, and 9 bases stayed unmatched. The chain's CDR3 is CAINREEEGEQFF. In nucleotides, the CDR3 is TGTGCCATCAACCGGGAGGAGGAAGGTGAGCAGTTCTTC.

With respect to this clone: Other DNA sequences in this specimen translate into the identical CDR3. J is TRBJ1-5 and V is TRBV18; 8 nucleotides agree with TRBD1. CDR1 KGHSH and CDR2 LQKENI come from the germline V gene. The CDR3 has 15 residues. V trimming: 6 bases; J trimming: 4 bases; junction bases outside the gene matches: 8. CDR3 coding DNA: TGTGCCAGCTCTCCCGGACAGGGAGGTAATCAGCCCCAGCATTTT. It encodes CASSPGQGGNQPQHF.

DNA of the CDR3: TGTGCCAGCAGCTTAGTTTCTAGCGGGAACAATGAGCAGTTCTTC. It is translated as CASSLVSSGNNEQFF. The rearrangement joins TRBV7-2 to TRBJ2-1; TRBD2 matches 9 bases. The germline V gene has CDR1 SGHTA and CDR2 FQGNSA. V shed 1 base, J shed 5 bases, and the junction held 3 bases outside the gene matches. The CDR3 loop spans 15 amino acids. Complete variable domain (other parts from reference TRBV7-2 and TRBJ2-1): GAGVSQSPSNKVTEKGKDVELRCDPISGHTALYWYRQSLGQGLEFLIYFQGNSAPDKSGLPSDRFSAERTGGSVSTLTIQRTQQEDSAVYLCASSLVSSGNNEQFFGPGTRLTVL.

This clone appeared a few times. The rearrangement joins TRBV29-1 to TRBJ2-1; a weak D match, TRBD2 (5 bases). CDR1 is SQVTM and CDR2 is ANQGSEA in the germline V gene. The CDR3 is 14 amino acids. V was cut by 7 bases and J by 4 bases, with 17 bases left in between. For the CDR3, the DNA is TGCAGCGCGAGCCGGTATACGGGGTACAATGAGCAGTTCTTC. It yields the protein CSASRYTGYNEQFF.

This clone occurred a few times. The chain has TRBV7-2 and TRBJ2-3; D is unresolved. V gave up 8 bases and J gave up 2 bases, with 8 bases separating them. Per germline, CDR1 SGHTA and CDR2 FQGNSA. This CDR3 has 12 residues. Here the CDR3 reads CASGSYTDTQYF. For the CDR3, the DNA is TGTGCCAGCGGCAGTTACACAGATACGCAGTATTTT.

This chain connects TRBV7-2 to TRBJ2-5; 11 positions agree with TRBD1. The CDR3 is 15 amino acids. Germline assignment: CDR1 SGHTA and CDR2 FQGNSA. J was trimmed by 5 bases and V by 4 bases; bases with no gene match: 6. CDR3 sequence reads: CASSSRDRGLETQYF. DNA for the CDR3: TGTGCCAGCAGCTCGAGGGACAGGGGGTTGGAGACCCAGTACTTC.

This clone came up a few times. This chain connects TRBV6-5 to TRBJ1-5, with 10 bases matching TRBD1. Looked up from germline, CDR1 is MNHEY and CDR2 is SVGAGI. The V segment lost 8 bases and the J segment 4 bases; nucleotides outside the gene matches: 5. This CDR3 has 14 residues. The CDR3 DNA reads as TGTGCCAGCGGGGGGGACAGGGGAAATCAGCCCCAGCATTTT. Amino acid sequence: CASGGDRGNQPQHF.

V gene TRBV5-8 combines with J gene TRBJ2-5, with D perhaps matching TRBD1 (7 bases). Trimming pared 2 bases from V and 5 bases from J, leaving 16 bases between. The germline V gene has CDR1 SGHTS and CDR2 YDEGEE. The CDR3 loop spans 15 amino acids. CDR3 bases: TGTGCCAGCAGCTTAAGGACAGGAGGAGGGGAGACCCAGTACTTC. Amino acids: CASSLRTGGGETQYF. Supplemented by reference TRBV5-8 and TRBJ2-5, the full variable domain reads EAGVTQSPTHLIKTRGQQATLRCSPISGHTSVYWYQQALGLGLQFLLWYDEGEERNRGNFPPRFSGRQFPNYSSELNVNALELEDSALYLCASSLRTGGGETQYFGPGTRLLVL.

This clone was counted between two and nine times. In DNA form, the CDR3 reads TGTGCCAGCCGGACAGGAAGCTATGGCTACACCTTC. Translating gives CASRTGSYGYTF. The chain combines TRBV28 with TRBJ1-2; 7 bases line up with TRBD1. The germline CDR1 and CDR2 sequences are MDHEN and SYDVKM. Losses at the gene ends were 8 bases for V and 4 bases for J; bases not matched to a gene: 4. The CDR3 totals 12 residues.

This clone was counted between two and nine times. This rearrangement joins TRBV5-1 to TRBJ1-1, with D possibly matching TRBD1 (5 bases). CDR3 length equals 13 residues. Germline-derived CDR1 and CDR2 are SGHRS and YFSETQ. Trimming stripped 2 bases from V and 3 bases from J, with 8 bases between. CDR3 sequence reads: CASSLGVDTEAFF. The CDR3, as DNA: TGCGCCAGCAGCTTAGGGGTCGACACTGAAGCTTTCTTT.

The CDR3 bases are TGCGCCAGCAGCCAAGATCTCGCGGGACAGGGGCCCCCTAACTATGGCTACACCTTC. Translated: CASSQDLAGQGPPNYGYTF. The V and J genes are TRBV4-3 and TRBJ1-2, with 10 positions matching TRBD1. CDR3 length: 19 residues. Germline assignment: CDR1 LGHNA and CDR2 YSLEER. J lost 0 bases, V lost 0 bases, and 10 bases had no gene match.

The rearrangement links TRBV27 to TRBJ1-2; maybe TRBD1 (6 bases). The CDR3 extends over 17 amino acids. Trimming removed 5 bases from V and 7 bases from J, with 26 bases in between. Germline values: CDR1 MNHEY, CDR2 SMNVEV (reference sequence). CDR3: CASSARGQGLWMSGYTF. The CDR3 nucleotides are TGTGCCAGCAGTGCTCGGGGCCAGGGGCTTTGGATGAGTGGCTACACCTTC.

The genes are TRBV29-1 and TRBJ1-2, with 8 nucleotides matching TRBD1. The CDR3 loop spans 12 amino acids. V was pared by 4 bases and J by 8 bases, with 6 bases of the junction left unmatched. CDR1 SQVTM and CDR2 ANQGSEA come from the germline V gene. As DNA, the CDR3 is TGCAGCGTTGCTACAGGGGGTATCGGCTACACCTTC. Protein product: CSVATGGIGYTF.

The rearrangement links TRBV19 to TRBJ2-1, with D possibly TRBD2 on 6 matching bases. The germline V gene encodes CDR1 LNHDA and CDR2 SQIVND (reference sequence). The CDR3 covers 15 residues. With 5 bases removed from V and 9 bases from J, the gap between germline ends came to 20 bases. The CDR3 nucleotides read TGTGCCAGTAGTTTGGGCGGGATTAGTAGTATTGAGCAGTTCTTC. Its protein product is CASSLGGISSIEQFF.

This clone occurred a few times. The rearrangement joins TRBV30 to TRBJ2-7, with TRBD1 as a possible D gene (5 bases). Germline CDR1 GTSNPN, CDR2 SVGIG (reference sequence). CDR3 length: 13 amino acids. Trimming took 1 base from V and 9 from J, leaving 16 bases between them. The CDR3 sequence is CAWSDRPPDRQYF. Here the CDR3 DNA reads TGTGCCTGGAGTGACAGGCCTCCAGATCGGCAGTACTTC.

This chain uses TRBV7-2 with TRBJ1-5, with TRBD1 matching 8 bases. Per germline, CDR1 SGHTA and CDR2 FQGNSA. With 3 bases clipped from V and 5 bases from J, the junction kept 3 bases outside the gene matches. The CDR3 consists of 14 residues. This CDR3 is CASSFGQGYQPQHF. The CDR3 DNA sequence: TGTGCCAGCAGCTTCGGACAGGGCTATCAGCCCCAGCATTTT.

This clone appeared a few times. The chain joins TRBV5-1 to TRBJ1-2; no clear D gene. The V end lost 0 bases, the J end lost 3 bases, and 12 bases lay between the germline ends. The CDR3 spans 15 residues. CDR1 SGHRS and CDR2 YFSETQ come from the germline V gene. CDR3 in amino acids: CASSLDPGVDYGYTF. As DNA, the CDR3 is TGCGCCAGCAGCTTGGACCCCGGAGTTGACTATGGCTACACCTTC. Together with reference TRBV5-1 and TRBJ1-2, the CDR3 gives the full variable domain: KAGVTQTPRYLIKTRGQQVTLSCSPISGHRSVSWYQQTPGQGLQFLFEYFSETQRNKGNFPGRFSGRQFSNSRSEMNVSTLELGDSALYLCASSLDPGVDYGYTFGSGTRLTVV.

This clone turned up a few times. The chain has TRBV5-1 and TRBJ2-5, with TRBD1 matching over 8 bases. The CDR3 covers 19 residues. Germline-derived CDR1 and CDR2 are SGHRS and YFSETQ. V lost 1 base to trimming and J lost 1 base; unmatched junction nucleotides: 15. In DNA form, the CDR3 reads TGCGCCAGCAGCTTGAGAAGCAGGGGGCGGGTAGTGTCCCAAGAGACCCAGTACTTC. It translates to CASSLRSRGRVVSQETQYF.

This clone was seen more than once but under ten times. The rearrangement uses TRBV6-1 and TRBJ2-7; D ambiguous. The CDR3 is 9 amino acids. Germline values: CDR1 MNHNS, CDR2 SASEGT. CDR3 loop: CASSEEKRV. For the CDR3, the DNA is TGTGCCAGCAGTGAAGAGAAGAGAGTC.

V usage is TRBV7-3 and J usage is TRBJ2-3, with D perhaps TRBD2 (6 bases). Germline V lookup: CDR1 SGHTA, CDR2 FQGTGA. The CDR3 loop spans 15 amino acids. Deletions cut 3 bases from V and 4 bases from J, with 14 bases between. CDR3: CASSLSREYADTQYF. As DNA, the CDR3 is TGTGCCAGCAGCTTGAGTCGGGAGTATGCAGATACGCAGTATTTT.